The clone carrying this T cell receptor beta chain was seen a few times. These data come from a study of blood T cell repertoires in COVID-19. Study information: Sites across the United States, Italy and Spain contributed samples from acute and convalescent COVID-19. The cDNA or gDNA used as material had been derived from T cells, B-cell-depleted T cells, or PBMCs.

The CDR3 is 12 amino acids. Germline V gives CDR1 SEHNR, CDR2 FQNEAQ (reference sequence). Trimming cost V 3 bases and J 5 bases, with 8 bases left between them. Authors' processing steps: Amplification of reference gene primers was used by the study to estimate nucleated cell counts. Measured with immunoSEQ multiplex PCR; TCRdb has only the in-frame clones, and not every one. V and J calls and clone size follow that table, whereas D and trimming were derived from the DNA. The data show 56,000 or so clones, with approximately 81% seen just once and more than 2.5% held by the top ten. The V call is TRBV7-9, the J call TRBJ2-7, with unresolved D. The TCR originated in a man between 50 and 59 years old with acute or convalescent COVID-19. The material sequenced was peripheral blood. The CDR3 nucleotides are TGTGCCAGCAGCTTTCACACACACGAGCAGTACTTC. This translates into CASSFHTHEQYF.